Following are 27 T cell receptor beta chains from one sample sequenced in a study of T cell responses to AZD1222 COVID-19 vaccine. Clones were read by immunoSEQ multiplex PCR, and TCRdb kept only the in-frame ones, dropping some. The table records roughly 110,000 clones, almost 90% of them present only once. The specimen comprised peripheral blood, sampled on day 0 of AZD1222 vaccination. These TCRs come from an adult in good health.

This clone was counted only a few times. This chain joins TRBV28 and TRBJ2-1; 7 nucleotides match TRBD2. V shed 3 bases, J shed 2 bases, and the junction held 7 bases outside the gene matches. The CDR3 sequence is 16 residues long. CDR1 and CDR2 from the germline V gene are MDHEN and SYDVKM. The CDR3 nucleotides read TGTGCCAGCAGTTTCCTCGGGGGGAGGCCCTACAATGAGCAGTTCTTC. Amino acid sequence: CASSFLGGRPYNEQFF.

The chain joins TRBV3-1 (or the pseudogene TRBV3-2) to TRBJ2-7; a possible D gene is TRBD1 (6 bases). CDR1 and CDR2 from the germline V gene are LGHDT and YNNKEL (reference sequence). This CDR3 is 14 amino acids long. With 3 bases removed from V and 3 bases from J, the gap between germline ends came to 12 bases. CDR3 protein: CASSHSGQNYEQYF. The CDR3 DNA is TGTGCCAGCAGCCACTCGGGACAAAACTACGAGCAGTACTTC.

The V and J genes are TRBV19 and TRBJ1-1; TRBD1 matches at 7 bases. V lost 5 bases to trimming and J lost 5 bases; unmatched junction nucleotides: 8. CDR1 is LNHDA, CDR2 SQIVND, per germline (reference sequence). The CDR3 spans 14 residues. Written as DNA, the CDR3 is TGTGCCAGTAGTCCGACAGGGAGGAGGACTGAAGCTTTCTTT. Translation gives CASSPTGRRTEAFF.

The genes are TRBV25-1 and TRBJ2-5, with TRBD1 identical over 9 bases. V lost 4 bases to trimming and J lost 4 bases; unmatched junction nucleotides: 7. This CDR3 region has 15 residues. Germline V lookup: CDR1 MGHDK, CDR2 SYGVNS. The DNA of the CDR3 is TGTGCCAGCAGTGGGGACAGGGTACTGGGAGAGACCCAGTACTTC. Translated, it gives CASSGDRVLGETQYF.

This chain connects TRBV5-1 to TRBJ1-1; 7 positions agree with TRBD1. The germline CDR1 and CDR2 sequences are SGHRS and YFSETQ. J gave up 6 bases and V 0 bases, and 8 bases lay outside the gene matches. This CDR3 is built from 15 residues. The CDR3 nucleotides read TGCGCCAGCAGCTTGGAGGGACAGCGGTCCTCTGAAGCTTTCTTT. Protein product: CASSLEGQRSSEAFF. The complete variable domain, with remaining parts taken from reference TRBV5-1 and TRBJ1-1, reads KAGVTQTPRYLIKTRGQQVTLSCSPISGHRSVSWYQQTPGQGLQFLFEYFSETQRNKGNFPGRFSGRQFSNSRSEMNVSTLELGDSALYLCASSLEGQRSSEAFFGQGTRLTVV.

The chain joins TRBV7-3 to TRBJ2-1; TRBD2 agrees at 8 bases. From germline, CDR1 is SGHTA and CDR2 FQGTGA. V lost 1 base, J lost 4 bases, and 0 bases stayed unmatched. The CDR3 spans 14 residues. In nucleotides, the CDR3 is TGTGCCAGCAGCTTAATAGCGGGGTACAATGAGCAGTTCTTC. Its translation: CASSLIAGYNEQFF.

The chain employs TRBV5-8 and TRBJ2-5; 11 bases are a match to TRBD2. Trimming took 4 bases from V and 2 from J; bases not matched to a gene: 10. The CDR3 contains 17 residues. Per germline, CDR1 SGHTS and CDR2 YDEGEE. CDR3 region: CASSRAGLAALQETQYF. CDR3 nucleotides: TGTGCCAGCAGCCGAGCGGGACTAGCGGCACTTCAAGAGACCCAGTACTTC. Looking up the rest from reference TRBV5-8 and TRBJ2-5 gives the full variable domain: EAGVTQSPTHLIKTRGQQATLRCSPISGHTSVYWYQQALGLGLQFLLWYDEGEERNRGNFPPRFSGRQFPNYSSELNVNALELEDSALYLCASSRAGLAALQETQYFGPGTRLLVL.

The V gene is TRBV7-2, the J gene TRBJ2-1; D tentatively fits TRBD1 or TRBD2 (5 bases each). CDR3 length: 13 residues. Per the germline V gene, CDR1 is SGHTA and CDR2 is FQGNSA. The V and J ends lost 6 bases and 7 bases respectively, with 13 bases between them. The DNA for the CDR3 is TGTGCCAGCAGACCGGGGACCAGTAATGAGCAGTTCTTC. Protein: CASRPGTSNEQFF.

This chain joins TRBV4-1 and TRBJ2-1, with 8 nucleotides matching TRBD1. V lost 0 bases to trimming and J lost 0 bases; unmatched junction nucleotides: 4. The length of the CDR3 is 17 residues. Per the germline V gene, CDR1 is MGHRA and CDR2 is YSYEKL. For the CDR3, the DNA is TGCGCCAGCAGCCAAGATACCGGGACAGGCTCCTACAATGAGCAGTTCTTC. This translates into CASSQDTGTGSYNEQFF.

The chain uses TRBV19 and TRBJ1-3; no reliable D call. The CDR3 covers 16 residues. V was trimmed by 7 bases and J by 2 bases, leaving 18 bases between them. Germline CDR1 and CDR2: LNHDA and SQIVND (reference sequence). The CDR3 coding sequence is TGTGCCAGTACCCCCGGGGAGGGAAGCGCTGGAAACACCATATATTTT. It specifies CASTPGEGSAGNTIYF. The whole variable domain, filled in from reference TRBV19 and TRBJ1-3, reads DGGITQSPKYLFRKEGQNVTLSCEQNLNHDAMYWYRQDPGQGLRLIYYSQIVNDFQKGDIAEGYSVSREKKESFPLTVTSAQKNPTAFYLCASTPGEGSAGNTIYFGEGSWLTVV.

The chain links TRBV27 to TRBJ1-2; TRBD1 matches at 10 bases. CDR3 size: 15 residues. Per germline, CDR1 MNHEY and CDR2 SMNVEV (reference sequence). Trimming cost V 5 bases and J 9 bases; bases outside gene matches: 12. CDR3 sequence (DNA): TGTGCCAGCAGTCGAGGGGTGACAGGGGGCTTTAGCTACACCTTC. Translated: CASSRGVTGGFSYTF.

This chain uses TRBV5-1 with TRBJ2-7, with D uncertain. The V end was cut by 4 bases, the J end by 3 bases, with 5 bases between. CDR1 and CDR2 from the germline V gene are SGHRS and YFSETQ. This CDR3 has 11 residues. The DNA for the CDR3 is TGCGCCAGCAGCAATAACTACGAGCAGTACTTC. Encoded protein: CASSNNYEQYF.

The rearrangement links TRBV27 to TRBJ2-6, with D perhaps matching TRBD2 (5 bases). Germline V gives CDR1 MNHEY, CDR2 SMNVEV (reference sequence). V dropped 10 bases and J dropped 2 bases, with 15 bases sitting between them. This CDR3 is built from 15 residues. This CDR3 is CATKAYGAGANVLTF. The CDR3, as DNA: TGTGCCACAAAGGCTTACGGGGCTGGGGCCAACGTCCTGACTTTC.

The J gene is TRBJ1-3, the V gene TRBV9, with D possibly TRBD1 on 5 matching bases. Germline assignment: CDR1 SGDLS and CDR2 YYNGEE. Trimming stripped 3 bases from V and 0 bases from J, with 10 bases between. The CDR3 runs to 15 residues. The CDR3 bases are TGTGCCAGCAGCGCCGGACACGGCTCTGGAAACACCATATATTTT. Translation gives CASSAGHGSGNTIYF.

The J gene is TRBJ1-5, the V gene TRBV30; D unclear. The CDR3 has 13 residues. The germline V gene encodes CDR1 GTSNPN and CDR2 SVGIG (reference sequence). The V end lost 3 bases, the J end lost 2 bases, and 8 bases lay between the germline ends. The CDR3: CAWRTGGNQPQHF. In DNA, the CDR3 is TGTGCCTGGAGAACCGGGGGCAATCAGCCCCAGCATTTT. The full variable domain, in which reference TRBV30 and TRBJ1-5 provide the parts outside the CDR3, is SQTIHQWPATLVQPVGSPLSLECTVEGTSNPNLYWYRQAAGRGLQLLFYSVGIGQISSEVPQNLSASRPQDRQFILSSKKLLLSDSGFYLCAWRTGGNQPQHFGDGTRLSIL.

The genes are TRBV7-6 and TRBJ1-6; 7 bases are a match to TRBD1. The CDR3 sequence is 14 residues long. After removal of 5 bases from V and 6 bases from J, the junction contained 4 bases not matched to a gene. Per germline, CDR1 SGHVS and CDR2 FNYEAQ. The DNA of the CDR3 is TGTGCCAGCAGCCAGACAGGGCCTAATTCACCCCTCCACTTT. Its protein product is CASSQTGPNSPLHF.

About this clone: The same CDR3 can be traced to other DNA sequences in this sample. The chain recombines TRBV18 with TRBJ1-1; D uncertain. CDR1 is KGHSH and CDR2 is LQKENI in the germline V gene. The CDR3 contains 13 residues. Deletions cut 3 bases from V and 0 bases from J, with 5 bases between. CDR3 sequence reads: CASSPGLNTEAFF. CDR3 DNA: TGTGCCAGCTCACCTGGGCTGAACACTGAAGCTTTCTTT.

The CDR3 DNA is TGTGCCAGCAGTCGACAGGGGAACGGAAACACCATATATTTT. It encodes CASSRQGNGNTIYF. The chain employs TRBV7-9 and TRBJ1-3; TRBD1 aligns across 8 bases. V gave up 6 bases and J gave up 4 bases; unmatched junction bases: 5. CDR3 length: 14 residues. The V gene's germline CDR1 is SEHNR and CDR2 FQNEAQ (reference sequence).

The chain links TRBV18 to TRBJ1-1, with 7 bases aligning to TRBD1. Germline values: CDR1 KGHSH, CDR2 LQKENI. The CDR3 runs 14 residues. Unmatched junction bases numbered 4, after V lost 5 bases and J lost 1 base. The DNA of the CDR3 is TGTGCCAGCTCAAGGGACAGAGCGAACACTGAAGCTTTCTTT. It codes for CASSRDRANTEAFF.

The chain is built from TRBV7-2 and TRBJ2-7; the match to TRBD2 covers 9 bases. The V segment lost 5 bases and the J segment 0 bases; nucleotides outside the gene matches: 5. Germline V lookup: CDR1 SGHTA, CDR2 FQGNSA. CDR3 length: 15 residues. The CDR3 DNA follows: TGTGCCAGCAGCCTCGCTAGCGGGGACTCCTACGAGCAGTACTTC. This sequence encodes CASSLASGDSYEQYF.

This chain uses TRBV11-2 with TRBJ1-2; the D gene is possibly TRBD1 (5 bases). Trimming stripped 5 bases from V and 6 bases from J, with 13 bases between. The CDR3 consists of 13 residues. Germline-derived CDR1 and CDR2 are SGHAT and FQNNGV. The CDR3 loop is CASSRAREHGYTF. For the CDR3, the DNA is TGTGCCAGCAGCCGGGCCAGGGAGCATGGCTACACCTTC. The whole variable domain, remainder taken from reference TRBV11-2 and TRBJ1-2, is EAGVAQSPRYKIIEKRQSVAFWCNPISGHATLYWYQQILGQGPKLLIQFQNNGVVDDSQLPKDRFSAERLKGVDSTLKIQPAKLEDSAVYLCASSRAREHGYTFGSGTRLTVV.

The chain has TRBV5-1 and TRBJ1-5, with 9 bases that match TRBD1. CDR1 and CDR2 from the germline V gene are SGHRS and YFSETQ. The CDR3 is 14 residues long. V lost 4 bases and J lost 6; bases outside the gene matches: 5. CDR3 sequence (DNA): TGCGCCAGCAGCCCGGGACAGGGCCTTCAGCCCCAGCATTTT. It is translated as CASSPGQGLQPQHF.

V usage is TRBV20-1 and J usage is TRBJ2-1, with 10 bases aligning to TRBD2. The CDR3 is 15 amino acids. Trimming cost V 3 bases and J 9 bases; bases outside gene matches: 11. Germline CDR1 and CDR2: DFQATT and SNEGSKA (reference sequence). The CDR3 region has the DNA TGCAGTGCTAGTCTCTCCCTAGCGGGAGAGGGTGAGCAGTTCTTC. It encodes CSASLSLAGEGEQFF.

The chain joins TRBV4-1 to TRBJ1-1, with a possible D match to TRBD1 (5 bases). The length of the CDR3 is 20 residues. Trimming shortened V by 2 bases and J by 0 bases, and 25 bases separated the two germline ends. Germline CDR1 and CDR2: MGHRA and YSYEKL. The CDR3 loop reads CASSQFPAAGRLTMNTEAFF. The DNA for the CDR3 is TGCGCCAGCAGCCAATTCCCTGCAGCAGGGAGGTTGACGATGAACACTGAAGCTTTCTTT.

V is TRBV30 and J is TRBJ1-5; D perhaps matches TRBD1 (5 bases). With 2 bases removed from V and 4 bases from J, the gap between germline ends came to 9 bases. The CDR3 extends over 13 amino acids. Germline CDR1 GTSNPN, CDR2 SVGIG (reference sequence). CDR3 region: CAWSFGGNQPQHF. In DNA form, the CDR3 reads TGTGCCTGGAGTTTCGGGGGGAATCAGCCCCAGCATTTT.

This clone was recorded once. The chain links TRBV9 to TRBJ2-7, with 12 bases matching TRBD2. The CDR3 has 15 amino acids. Germline-derived CDR1 and CDR2 are SGDLS and YYNGEE. The V segment lost 7 bases and the J segment 4 bases; nucleotides outside the gene matches: 9. The CDR3 nucleotides are TGTGCCAGCGGAGGGACTAGCGGGTCGAATTACGAGCAGTACTTC. This sequence encodes CASGGTSGSNYEQYF.

This clone has only a few counts. The V and J genes are TRBV11-2 and TRBJ2-7; D uncertain. The CDR3 runs 14 residues. Trimming removed 5 bases from V and 2 bases from J, with 13 bases in between. Germline assignment: CDR1 SGHAT and CDR2 FQNNGV. The CDR3 DNA sequence: TGTGCCAGCAGCGCCCAGCCTAACACCTACGAGCAGTACTTC. Protein product: CASSAQPNTYEQYF.